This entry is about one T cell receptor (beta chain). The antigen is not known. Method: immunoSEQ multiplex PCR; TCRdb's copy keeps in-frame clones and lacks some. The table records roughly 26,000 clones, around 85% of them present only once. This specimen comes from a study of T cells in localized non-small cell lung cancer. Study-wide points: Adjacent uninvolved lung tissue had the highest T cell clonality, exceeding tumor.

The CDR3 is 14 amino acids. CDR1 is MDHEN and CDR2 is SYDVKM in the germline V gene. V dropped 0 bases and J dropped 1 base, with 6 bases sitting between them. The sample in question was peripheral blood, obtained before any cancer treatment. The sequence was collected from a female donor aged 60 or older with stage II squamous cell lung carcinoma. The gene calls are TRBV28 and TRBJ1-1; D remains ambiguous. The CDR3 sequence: CASSLWRENTEAFF. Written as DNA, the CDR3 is TGTGCCAGCAGTTTATGGCGGGAGAACACTGAAGCTTTCTTT.